Following are 16 T cell receptor beta chains from one sample sequenced in a study of T cells in Graves' hyperthyroidism and ophthalmopathy. Amplification yielded TCR beta CDR3 regions, with RNA transcripts as the source. The TCR CDR3 first-round RT-PCR relied on the HTBI primer set. MiXCR, applied by TCRdb to the multiplex PCR reads, yields one record per CDR3 protein. The repertoire holds about 700,000 distinct CDR3 sequences, approximately 42% seen once, with roughly 6.5% in the top ten. Sequencing was carried out using peripheral blood or thyroid tissue (not recorded which). Source of these receptors: an adult man with Graves' disease, either hyperthyroidism or ophthalmopathy (not recorded which).

V gene TRBV2 combines with J gene TRBJ1-4; 7 positions agree with TRBD1. The CDR3 consists of 13 residues. After removal of 8 bases from V and 5 bases from J, the junction contained 5 bases not matched to a gene. Germline loops: CDR1 SNHLY, CDR2 FYNNEI. CDR3 sequence: CASQRGRNEKLFF. CDR3 bases: TGTGCCAGCCAGAGGGGGCGAAATGAAAAACTGTTTTTT. The entire variable domain, with the rest obtained from reference TRBV2 and TRBJ1-4, is as follows: EPEVTQTPSHQVTQMGQEVILRCVPISNHLYFYWYRQILGQKVEFLVSFYNNEISEKSEIFDDQFSVERPDGSNFTLKIRSTKLEDSAMYFCASQRGRNEKLFFGSGTQLSVL.

The sample holds many counts of this clonotype. This chain joins TRBV25-1 and TRBJ1-6; D gene ambiguous. Germline loops: CDR1 MGHDK, CDR2 SYGVNS. This CDR3 region has 14 residues. V was clipped by 1 base and J by 6 bases, with 7 bases between them. DNA of the CDR3: TGTGCCAGCAGTGAATTTGGGGTTAATTCACCCCTCCACTTT. Translation gives CASSEFGVNSPLHF.

This clonotype has a count of ten or more. The V and J genes are TRBV29-1 and TRBJ1-4; 10 nucleotides align to TRBD1. The CDR3 is 15 amino acids. With V trimmed by 3 bases and J by 0 bases, 1 base remained unmatched. Looked up from germline, CDR1 is SQVTM and CDR2 is ANQGSEA. As DNA, the CDR3 is TGCAGCGTTGATGGGACAGGGGCAACTAATGAAAAACTGTTTTTT. Translation: CSVDGTGATNEKLFF.

The chain employs TRBV19 and TRBJ1-5; TRBD1 agrees at 7 bases. This CDR3 has 16 residues. In germline, CDR1 is LNHDA, CDR2 SQIVND (reference sequence). V dropped 3 bases and J dropped 4; count of bases not matched to a gene: 9. The CDR3, as DNA: TGTGCCAGTAGTATGGCCAGGGGGTTAGTTAATCAGCCCCAGCATTTT. Encoded protein: CASSMARGLVNQPQHF.

Only a few counts were recorded for this clonotype. The CDR3 loop reads CASRQGGRNQPQHF. The CDR3 DNA is TGTGCCAGCAGACAGGGGGGGAGGAATCAGCCCCAGCATTTT. This chain joins TRBV7-6 and TRBJ1-5; the match to TRBD1 covers 8 bases. CDR1 is SGHVS, CDR2 FNYEAQ, per germline. After removal of 6 bases from V and 4 bases from J, the junction contained 5 bases not matched to a gene. This CDR3 spans 14 amino acids.

V and J are TRBV7-8 and TRBJ2-5, with 10 bases lining up with TRBD2. The CDR3 length is 16 residues. Germline trimming cut 4 bases from V and 5 bases from J; bases unmatched to any gene: 10. CDR1 SGHVS and CDR2 FQNEAQ come from the germline V gene. The CDR3 nucleotides read TGTGCCAGCAGCTGGAGTGCTAGCGGGAGTTGGGAGACCCAGTACTTC. This codes for CASSWSASGSWETQYF.

V gene TRBV21-1 combines with J gene TRBJ1-6; no check of the table's D call, TRBD1, against the DNA was made. TRBV21-1 is termed a pseudogene. This CDR3 region has 14 residues. This chain's CDR3 is CASSRPGANSPLHF. The DNA of the CDR3 is TGTGCCAGCAGCAGACCAGGGGCGAATTCACCCCTCCACTTT.

This clonotype has only one observation. Given a much more abundant clone one base away, this may be a read error. The genes are TRBV24-1 and TRBJ1-2; D not certain. CDR1 KGHDR and CDR2 SFDVKD come from the germline V gene. The CDR3 covers 17 residues. Trimming removed 3 bases at V and 6 bases at J, with 22 bases between. Here the CDR3 reads CATSDEELGSGLHGYTF. CDR3 nucleotide sequence: TGTGCCACCAGTGATGAAGAGCTGGGTAGCGGGTTGCATGGCTACACCTTC.

The gene calls are TRBV25-1 and TRBJ1-1; D gene unclear. Germline V lookup: CDR1 MGHDK, CDR2 SYGVNS. The CDR3 has 14 amino acids. V lost 7 bases and J lost 2, with 14 bases in between. The CDR3: CASIPGDENTEAFF. CDR3 nucleotide sequence: TGTGCCAGCATACCGGGAGATGAAAACACTGAAGCTTTCTTT.

The rearrangement links TRBV20-1 to TRBJ2-7; 9 nucleotides match TRBD2. The CDR3 spans 16 residues. J gave up 3 bases and V 3 bases, and 12 bases lay outside the gene matches. The germline CDR1 and CDR2 sequences are DFQATT and SNEGSKA (reference sequence). The CDR3 region is CSARIGASGEYYEQYF. In DNA form, the CDR3 reads TGCAGTGCTAGGATAGGGGCTAGCGGGGAATACTACGAGCAGTACTTC.

Ten or more counts support this clonotype. The chain links TRBV7-9 to TRBJ2-6; D not certain. The V gene's germline CDR1 is SEHNR and CDR2 FQNEAQ (reference sequence). Trimming stripped 5 bases from V and 4 bases from J, with 15 bases between. This CDR3 has 16 amino acids. The chain's CDR3 is CASSNTRGAGANVLTF. CDR3 nucleotide sequence: TGTGCCAGCAGCAACACCCGTGGAGCCGGGGCCAACGTCCTGACTTTC.

This clonotype was detected many times. The chain recombines TRBV10-3 with TRBJ1-2; D may be TRBD1 (6 bases). Trimming shortened V by 3 bases and J by 4 bases, and 12 bases separated the two germline ends. CDR3 length: 14 amino acids. Germline V gene data show CDR1 as ENHRY and CDR2 as SYGVKD. The CDR3 DNA reads TGTGCCATCAGTGACAAGGGCAGGGGCTATGGCTACACCTTC. Translated: CAISDKGRGYGYTF.

This clonotype was seen at least ten times. The chain links TRBV25-1 to TRBJ1-2, with 8 bases that match TRBD1. V shed 2 bases and J 4 bases; nucleotides not matched to a gene: 9. The CDR3 consists of 16 residues. Germline V gene data show CDR1 as MGHDK and CDR2 as SYGVNS. The CDR3 nucleotides read TGTGCCAGCAGTGAAACAAAAGGACAGGGTCCCTATGGCTACACCTTC. It specifies CASSETKGQGPYGYTF.

V usage is TRBV2 and J usage is TRBJ1-4; D gene unclear. The CDR3 has 17 residues. Germline-derived CDR1 and CDR2 are SNHLY and FYNNEI. V lost 6 bases to trimming and J lost 2 bases, with 19 bases between them. The CDR3 reads CASSLVTVLGTNEKLFF. The CDR3 DNA sequence: TGTGCCAGCAGCTTAGTTACTGTGCTGGGGACTAATGAAAAACTGTTTTTT.

This clonotype was seen just once. Lacking the conserved final phenylalanine or tryptophan, this CDR3 likely reflects a read error. The gene calls are TRBV20-1 and TRBJ1-6; D is ambiguous. The length of the CDR3 is 13 residues. Trimming stripped 1 base from V and 7 bases from J, with 8 bases between. Germline V gene sequence: CDR1 DFQATT, CDR2 SNEGSKA (reference sequence). This chain's CDR3 is CSARGRLNSPLHS. The CDR3 nucleotides are TGCAGTGCTAGAGGACGGTTAAATTCACCCCTCCACTCT.

This clonotype has a handful of counts. The chain carries TRBV9 and TRBJ1-5, with D unclear. V was trimmed by 4 bases and J by 7 bases, leaving 15 bases between them. This CDR3 has 14 residues. The germline gives CDR1 SGDLS, CDR2 YYNGEE. The CDR3 protein is CASSQGMGYQPQHF. The CDR3 DNA follows: TGTGCCAGCAGCCAAGGGATGGGGTACCAGCCCCAGCATTTT. The full variable domain, its missing parts supplied by reference TRBV9 and TRBJ1-5, is DSGVTQTPKHLITATGQRVTLRCSPRSGDLSVYWYQQSLDQGLQFLIQYYNGEERAKGNILERFSAQQFPDLHSELNLSSLELGDSALYFCASSQGMGYQPQHFGDGTRLSIL.